Listed below are T cell receptor beta chains from one sample, sequenced in a study of shared clonotypes between healthy human individuals. Sequenced by immunoSEQ multiplex PCR; TCRdb stores in-frame clones only, minus some. The repertoire holds roughly 1,500,000 clones, around 98.5% seen once, with 0.36% in the top ten. The sample taken for sequencing was naive CD4+ T cells sorted from blood. These receptors were obtained from a young man in good health. Each CDR3 is given with its conserved first and last residue. The D gene is left open where the match is weak. Expanded clones are given a class, and other clones once, few, many or no size at all.

-	TRBJ2-5	TRBV7-2	12	-	CASSSRGETQYF
-	TRBJ2-3	TRBV19	11	-	CASSIGDTQYF
-	TRBJ2-3	TRBV7-2	15	-	CASSLDGGRADTQYF
-	TRBJ2-6	TRBV15	18	-	CATSRDLPLNSGANVLTF
-	TRBJ2-5	TRBV29-1	10	-	CSVGPGAGYF
-	TRBJ1-4	TRBV2	13	-	CASLLATNEKLFF
TRBD1	TRBJ1-1	TRBV28	13	-	CASSRQGGTEAFF
TRBD1	TRBJ2-1	TRBV18	15	-	CASSLGGTGNNEQFF
-	TRBJ1-3	TRBV20-1	10	-	CSALGNTIYF
TRBD1	TRBJ1-5	TRBV18	13	once	CASSRTGSQPQHF
-	TRBJ2-7	TRBV7-9	15	-	CASSSPRDGYHEQYF
TRBD2	TRBJ2-7	TRBV18	16	-	CASSRGLAGVSSEQYF
-	TRBJ1-1	TRBV7-6	13	-	CASSLSMNTEAFF
-	TRBJ2-5	TRBV18	12	once	CASSPEEKTQYF
-	TRBJ2-3	TRBV7-9	15	-	CASSVTAGSTDTQYF
-	TRBJ2-3	TRBV18	15	-	CASSPRPRSTDTQYF
-	TRBJ2-7	TRBV18	12	-	CASSVLPYEQYF
TRBD2	TRBJ2-5	TRBV11-2	13	once	CASSLGLVPTQYF
-	TRBJ2-7	TRBV15	14	-	CATSREGNGYEQYF
-	TRBJ2-7	TRBV2	12	-	CASKSATYEQYF
-	TRBJ2-5	TRBV5-1	13	-	CASSSGFQETQYF
-	TRBJ2-7	TRBV9	12	-	CASSGGTARQYF
TRBD1	TRBJ2-7	TRBV6-5	15	-	CASSYGGTGPYEQYF
TRBD1	TRBJ2-7	TRBV6-5	15	once	CASSLRQGPNYEQYF
-	TRBJ2-7	TRBV28	13	-	CASSLSRAPKQYF
-	TRBJ1-3	TRBV9	14	-	CASNKDSSGNTIYF
TRBD2	TRBJ2-1	TRBV18	15	-	CASSRGTSGFNEQFF
-	TRBJ2-7	TRBV30	15	-	CAWKLFGKSSYEQYF
-	TRBJ1-1	TRBV29-1	11	once	CSVGRNTEAFF
-	TRBJ1-1	TRBV29-1	13	-	CSVRQVLNTEAFF
-	TRBJ2-2	TRBV15	15	-	CATRAGADFTGELFF
TRBD2	TRBJ2-1	TRBV5-1	16	-	CASSPLAGGSRNEQFF
TRBD2	TRBJ2-1	TRBV18	15	-	CASLPGTSPYNEQFF
TRBD1	TRBJ1-5	TRBV30	14	-	CAWSGTGNNQPQHF
-	TRBJ1-5	TRBV19	16	-	CASSIRSDYSNQPQHF
TRBD2	TRBJ2-7	TRBV7-3	14	-	CASSPKGAGVKEYF
TRBD2	TRBJ2-7	TRBV7-2	15	-	CASSFELAGGYEQYF
-	TRBJ2-7	TRBV28	14	-	CASSGGSGYYEQYF
TRBD1	TRBJ2-7	TRBV2	14	-	CASSSGTGHGEQYF
-	TRBJ2-7	TRBV6-6	13	-	CASSYFPAGEQYF
-	TRBJ1-1	TRBV5-1	14	-	CASRRGGMNTEAFF
-	TRBJ2-1	TRBV6-1	13	-	CASSIHLLDEQFF
-	TRBJ1-2	TRBV30	13	-	CAWSVGRNYGYTF
TRBD2	TRBJ2-5	TRBV7-2	17	-	CASRQWGSGRGGETQYF
TRBD2	TRBJ2-7	TRBV6-1	13	-	CASHLFGGYEQYF
TRBD2	TRBJ2-7	TRBV18	14	-	CASSLGLAGVEQYF
-	TRBJ2-5	TRBV7-8	14	-	CASSFKWGRETQYF
TRBD1	TRBJ2-5	TRBV30	15	-	CAWSVQKGAYETQYF
TRBD1	TRBJ2-7	TRBV4-1	16	-	CASSQRDRGYSYEQYF
TRBD2	TRBJ2-7	TRBV27	15	once	CASSSQAGGPGEQYF
TRBD2	TRBJ2-2	TRBV6-4	15	-	CASSVVAGGTGELFF
TRBD1	TRBJ2-5	TRBV25-1	14	-	CASRKTGGTETQYF
-	TRBJ2-3	TRBV5-1	18	-	CASSSRRRHDDRQDTQYF
-	TRBJ2-3	TRBV18	16	-	CASSIIAGKWTDTQYF
-	TRBJ2-7	TRBV7-2	12	-	CASTLTGLEQYF
-	TRBJ1-2	TRBV6-5	14	-	CASSYSDRSYGYTF